This entry lists 26 T cell receptor beta chains sequenced from one sample in a study of response to subunit inactivated influenza vaccine. TCRdb ran MiXCR on the RT-PCR reads and lists one entry per CDR3 protein. The sample yields about half a million distinct CDR3 sequences, about 25% seen once. The sequencing here drew on CD4+ T cells sorted from PBMCs, taken around 5 days after vaccination. These receptors were collected from a man aged 45-65 years who received an inactivated influenza vaccine.

This chain connects TRBV4-3 to TRBJ2-2; D perhaps matches TRBD1 (5 bases). In germline, CDR1 is LGHNA, CDR2 YSLEER. V lost 0 bases and J lost 0, with 14 bases in between. This CDR3 is 18 amino acids long. The CDR3 nucleotides are TGCGCCAGCAGCCAAGATGTGGTCAGGGCTACGAACACCGGGGAGCTGTTTTTT. Translating gives CASSQDVVRATNTGELFF.

About this clonotype: One junction end disagrees with the germline gene, perhaps due to a read error. This sequence joins TRBV7-9 and TRBJ2-7; D ambiguous. The CDR3 has 11 amino acids. Germline lookup yields CDR1 SEHNR and CDR2 FQNEAQ (reference sequence). Written as DNA, the CDR3 is TGTGCCAGCAGCCGTGATGGAGAGCATTACTTC. This gives the protein CASSRDGEHYF.

V and J are TRBV4-2 and TRBJ2-3; D unresolved. This CDR3 comprises 13 residues. The germline V gene encodes CDR1 LGHNA and CDR2 YNFKEQ. V gave up 5 bases and J gave up 6 bases, with 12 bases separating them. The CDR3 here is CASSALVGDTQYF. CDR3 in DNA: TGTGCCAGCAGCGCCTTAGTAGGGGATACGCAGTATTTT.

J is TRBJ2-3 and V is TRBV5-1; unclear D gene. From germline, CDR1 is SGHRS and CDR2 YFSETQ. V was trimmed by 0 bases and J by 2 bases, leaving 10 bases between them. The length of the CDR3 is 15 residues. The CDR3 DNA follows: TGCGCCAGCAGCTTGGATTTTGCTTTCACAGATACGCAGTATTTT. Translated: CASSLDFAFTDTQYF.

This chain joins TRBV4-2 and TRBJ2-3; a possible D gene is TRBD2 (6 bases). Per the germline V gene, CDR1 is LGHNA and CDR2 is YNFKEQ. The V end was cut by 0 bases, the J end by 5 bases, with 15 bases between. The CDR3 is 16 residues long. CDR3 nucleotide sequence: TGTGCCAGCAGCCAAGATTCTGGGCGGGGACGAGATACGCAGTATTTT. This sequence encodes CASSQDSGRGRDTQYF.

This clonotype occurred a few times. The chain couples TRBV5-1 to TRBJ2-5, with D perhaps matching TRBD1 (6 bases). The CDR3 has 15 residues. Looked up from germline, CDR1 is SGHRS and CDR2 is YFSETQ. Trimming pared 0 bases from V and 2 bases from J, leaving 11 bases between. The CDR3 DNA is TGCGCCAGCAGCTTGGACAGGGTGGGACAAGAGACCCAGTACTTC. It codes for CASSLDRVGQETQYF.

This clonotype was observed a few times. The chain uses TRBV5-1 and TRBJ2-1; 11 bases are shared with TRBD2. V trimming: 3 bases; J trimming: 9 bases; junction bases outside the gene matches: 8. CDR3 length: 15 amino acids. The V gene's germline CDR1 is SGHRS and CDR2 YFSETQ. CDR3 loop: CASSSLAGEGGEQFF. The CDR3 coding sequence is TGCGCCAGCAGCTCACTAGCGGGAGAGGGAGGTGAGCAGTTCTTC.

DNA of the CDR3: TGTGCCAGCAGCTTAGACAGGGGGGACGAAAAACTGTTTTTT. Residues: CASSLDRGDEKLFF. The chain has TRBV7-8 and TRBJ1-4, with 8 nucleotides matching TRBD1. Germline CDR1 SGHVS, CDR2 FQNEAQ. This CDR3 comprises 14 residues. V lost 1 base and J lost 8; bases outside the gene matches: 3.

A few counts support this clonotype. V is TRBV25-1 and J is TRBJ2-1; D is ambiguous. The CDR3 totals 13 residues. Germline CDR1 MGHDK, CDR2 SYGVNS. Trimming left V 4 bases short and J 3 bases short, with 7 bases between. CDR3 region: CASSGVGYNEQFF. The CDR3 DNA reads as TGTGCCAGCAGTGGGGTCGGCTACAATGAGCAGTTCTTC. Full variable domain (remainder filled in from reference TRBV25-1 and TRBJ2-1): EADIYQTPRYLVIGTGKKITLECSQTMGHDKMYWYQQDPGMELHLIHYSYGVNSTEKGDLSSESTVSRIRTEHFPLTLESARPSHTSQYLCASSGVGYNEQFFGPGTRLTVL.

This clonotype appeared a few times. The J gene is TRBJ2-7, the V gene TRBV28, with D perhaps matching TRBD2 (5 bases). The CDR3 extends over 12 amino acids. Germline V gene data show CDR1 as MDHEN and CDR2 as SYDVKM. The V end was cut by 2 bases, the J end by 7 bases, with 9 bases between. The CDR3 here is CASSLPRGEQYF. The CDR3 nucleotides are TGTGCCAGCAGTTTACCTAGAGGGGAGCAGTACTTC.

In this sample, this clonotype turned up many times. The V gene is TRBV28, the J gene TRBJ2-7, with D possibly being TRBD1 or TRBD2 (5 bases each). The length of the CDR3 is 15 residues. Trimming took 6 bases from V and 2 from J, leaving 17 bases between them. CDR1 and CDR2 (germline): MDHEN, SYDVKM. The CDR3 DNA sequence: TGTGCCAGCAGAAAACTGAGGGGCGGAACCTACGAGCAGTACTTC. This sequence encodes CASRKLRGGTYEQYF.

Only a few counts were recorded for this clonotype. The chain joins TRBV29-1 to TRBJ1-1; D is uncertain. CDR1 is SQVTM and CDR2 is ANQGSEA in the germline V gene. Trimming stripped 7 bases from V and 0 bases from J, with 12 bases between. This CDR3 comprises 13 residues. The CDR3 nucleotides are TGCAGCGGACGGTTGAACATGAACACTGAAGCTTTCTTT. It translates to CSGRLNMNTEAFF.

This chain links TRBV20-1 with TRBJ1-1, with 10 bases identical to TRBD1. Germline loops: CDR1 DFQATT, CDR2 SNEGSKA (reference sequence). The CDR3 contains 13 residues. The ends lost 5 bases at V and 4 bases at J; junction bases unmatched: 4. The CDR3 nucleotides are TGCAGTGCTCGCCGGGACAGGGGCACTGAAGCTTTCTTT. Protein product: CSARRDRGTEAFF.

There are a few counts of this clonotype. The chain is built from TRBV20-1 and TRBJ1-5, with TRBD1 matching 8 bases. V trimming: 3 bases; J trimming: 5 bases; junction bases outside the gene matches: 3. This CDR3 is built from 13 residues. Germline V lookup: CDR1 DFQATT, CDR2 SNEGSKA (reference sequence). The CDR3 reads CSARGTGDQPQHF. Here the CDR3 DNA reads TGCAGTGCTAGGGGGACAGGAGATCAGCCCCAGCATTTT.

The table lists this clonotype with a few counts. The J gene is TRBJ2-3, the V gene TRBV6-1; 7 bases are shared with TRBD1. CDR3 size: 17 residues. Trimming at V came to 6 bases and at J to 1 base, leaving 13 bases not matched to a gene. Germline CDR1 reads MNHNS; CDR2 reads SASEGT. As DNA, the CDR3 is TGTGCCAGCAGAACCGAAACAGGGGCGTGGGGCACAGATACGCAGTATTTT. This encodes CASRTETGAWGTDTQYF.

V is TRBV30 and J is TRBJ2-2; D possibly corresponds to TRBD2 (6 bases). There are 12 residues in the CDR3. Trimming removed 3 bases from V and 6 bases from J, with 8 bases in between. Germline CDR1 is GTSNPN and CDR2 is SVGIG (reference sequence). This chain's CDR3 is CAWRRLAGELFF. For the CDR3, the DNA is TGTGCCTGGAGAAGACTAGCCGGGGAGCTGTTTTTT. The full variable domain, rest sourced from reference TRBV30 and TRBJ2-2, is SQTIHQWPATLVQPVGSPLSLECTVEGTSNPNLYWYRQAAGRGLQLLFYSVGIGQISSEVPQNLSASRPQDRQFILSSKKLLLSDSGFYLCAWRRLAGELFFGEGSRLTVL.

This clonotype was counted ten times or more. The V call is TRBV20-1, the J call TRBJ2-1; D gene unclear. There are 14 residues in the CDR3. V was clipped by 5 bases and J by 0 bases, with 11 bases between them. Germline assignment: CDR1 DFQATT and CDR2 SNEGSKA (reference sequence). The CDR3 reads CSADDTTSYNEQFF. The CDR3 region has the DNA TGCAGTGCTGACGACACAACCTCCTACAATGAGCAGTTCTTC.

The chain couples TRBV12-3 or TRBV12-4 to TRBJ2-7; either TRBD1 or TRBD2 may fit D (5 bases each). Trimming cost V 7 bases and J 2 bases, with 15 bases left between them. CDR3 length equals 14 residues. The CDR3 DNA is TGTGCCAGCACCCCCAAAGGGACCACCTACGAGCAGTACTTC. Translating gives CASTPKGTTYEQYF.

This clonotype was counted a few times. The J gene is TRBJ2-5, the V gene TRBV7-9; TRBD2 aligns across 8 bases. With V trimmed by 4 bases and J by 2 bases, 12 bases remained unmatched. CDR3 length: 17 amino acids. Germline V gene lookup returns CDR1 SEHNR and CDR2 FQNEAQ (reference sequence). CDR3 residues: CASSSPGGATSQETQYF. CDR3 in DNA: TGTGCCAGCAGCTCTCCCGGGGGGGCCACGTCTCAAGAGACCCAGTACTTC.

The V and J genes are TRBV28 and TRBJ1-2, with unresolved D. Between the trimmed V and J ends, which lost 6 bases and 7 bases, there was a span of 15 bases. The CDR3 totals 13 residues. CDR1 MDHEN and CDR2 SYDVKM come from the germline V gene. CDR3 in amino acids: CASSRGSFSGYTF. The CDR3 nucleotides are TGTGCCAGCAGCCGCGGGTCCTTCTCTGGCTACACCTTC.

In nucleotides, the CDR3 is TGCAGTGCTAGAGAACCCAGGCGCTCCTACGAGCAGTACTTC. Amino acids: CSAREPRRSYEQYF. V usage is TRBV20-1 and J usage is TRBJ2-7; D ambiguous. The CDR3 is 14 amino acids. Trimming left V 0 bases short and J 0 bases short, with 9 bases between. CDR1 is DFQATT and CDR2 is SNEGSKA in the germline V gene (reference sequence).

This sequence joins TRBV20-1 and TRBJ2-3; 8 nucleotides match TRBD1. The CDR3 length is 15 residues. Germline assignment: CDR1 DFQATT and CDR2 SNEGSKA (reference sequence). V dropped 3 bases and J dropped 4; count of bases not matched to a gene: 9. In DNA, the CDR3 is TGCAGTGCTAGCCCGACAGGGGACTGGGCAGATACGCAGTATTTT. It specifies CSASPTGDWADTQYF.

The chain employs TRBV5-1 and TRBJ2-7; D possibly uses TRBD1 or TRBD2 (5 bases each). The CDR3 extends over 15 amino acids. Trimming removed 0 bases from V and 5 bases from J, with 15 bases in between. The germline CDR1 and CDR2 sequences are SGHRS and YFSETQ. The CDR3: CASSLGDPRTNEQYF. The CDR3 region has the DNA TGCGCCAGCAGCTTGGGGGACCCCAGAACTAACGAGCAGTACTTC.

This clonotype came up a few times. The DNA of the CDR3 is TGTGCCAGCAGTTACTCAAGCGGGAGGGTCTCCTCGGAGCAGTTCTTC. Amino acid sequence: CASSYSSGRVSSEQFF. V and J are TRBV6-5 and TRBJ2-1, with 10 bases matching TRBD2. The germline gives CDR1 MNHEY, CDR2 SVGAGI. The ends lost 0 bases at V and 10 bases at J; junction bases unmatched: 9. This CDR3 region has 16 residues.

This clonotype was seen a handful of times. The genes are TRBV6-1 and TRBJ2-2; D remains unclear. The CDR3 has 14 residues. V was trimmed by 7 bases and J by 5 bases, leaving 14 bases between them. CDR1 MNHNS and CDR2 SASEGT come from the germline V gene. The CDR3 nucleotides read TGTGCCAGCACCGTGAGAGCGTGGACCGGGGAGCTGTTTTTT. Amino acids: CASTVRAWTGELFF.

The chain links TRBV10-3 to TRBJ1-1, with D perhaps matching TRBD1 (6 bases). The CDR3 loop spans 14 amino acids. The V gene lost 4 bases and the J gene lost 1 base, with 10 bases spanning the gap. Germline V gene sequence: CDR1 ENHRY, CDR2 SYGVKD. CDR3 coding DNA: TGTGCCATCAGTGGCTCGACAGGGAACACTGAAGCTTTCTTT. This sequence encodes CAISGSTGNTEAFF.